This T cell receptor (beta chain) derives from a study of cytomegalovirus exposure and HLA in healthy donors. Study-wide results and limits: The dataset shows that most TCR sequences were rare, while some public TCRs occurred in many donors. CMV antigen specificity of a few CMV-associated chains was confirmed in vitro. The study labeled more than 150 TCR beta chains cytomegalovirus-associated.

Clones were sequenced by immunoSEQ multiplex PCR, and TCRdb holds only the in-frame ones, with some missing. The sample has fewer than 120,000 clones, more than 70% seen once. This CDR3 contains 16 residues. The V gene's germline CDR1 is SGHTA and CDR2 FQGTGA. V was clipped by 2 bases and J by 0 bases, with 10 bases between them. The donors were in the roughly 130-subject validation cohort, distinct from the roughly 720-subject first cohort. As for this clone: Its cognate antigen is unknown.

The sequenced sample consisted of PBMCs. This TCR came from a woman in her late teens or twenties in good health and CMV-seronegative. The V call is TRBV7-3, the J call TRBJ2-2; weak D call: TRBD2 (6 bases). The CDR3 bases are TGTGCCAGCAGCTTAGGCGCGGGGACGAACACCGGGGAGCTGTTTTTT. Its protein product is CASSLGAGTNTGELFF.